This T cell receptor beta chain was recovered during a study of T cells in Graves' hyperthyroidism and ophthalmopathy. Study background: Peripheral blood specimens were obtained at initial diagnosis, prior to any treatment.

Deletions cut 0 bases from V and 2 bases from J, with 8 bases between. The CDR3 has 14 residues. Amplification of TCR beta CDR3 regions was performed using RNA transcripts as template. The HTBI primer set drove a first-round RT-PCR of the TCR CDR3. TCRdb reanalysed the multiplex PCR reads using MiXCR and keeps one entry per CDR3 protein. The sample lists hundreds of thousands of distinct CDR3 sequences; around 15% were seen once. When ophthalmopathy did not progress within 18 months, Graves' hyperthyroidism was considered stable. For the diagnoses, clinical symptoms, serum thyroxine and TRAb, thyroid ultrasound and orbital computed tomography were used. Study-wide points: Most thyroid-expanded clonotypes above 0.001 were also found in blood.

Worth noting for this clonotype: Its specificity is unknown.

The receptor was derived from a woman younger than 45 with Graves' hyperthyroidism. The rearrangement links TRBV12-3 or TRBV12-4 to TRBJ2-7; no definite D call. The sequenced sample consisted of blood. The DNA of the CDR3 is TGTGCCAGCAGTTTAGCGCTCATAGCCTACGAGCAGTACTTC. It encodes CASSLALIAYEQYF.